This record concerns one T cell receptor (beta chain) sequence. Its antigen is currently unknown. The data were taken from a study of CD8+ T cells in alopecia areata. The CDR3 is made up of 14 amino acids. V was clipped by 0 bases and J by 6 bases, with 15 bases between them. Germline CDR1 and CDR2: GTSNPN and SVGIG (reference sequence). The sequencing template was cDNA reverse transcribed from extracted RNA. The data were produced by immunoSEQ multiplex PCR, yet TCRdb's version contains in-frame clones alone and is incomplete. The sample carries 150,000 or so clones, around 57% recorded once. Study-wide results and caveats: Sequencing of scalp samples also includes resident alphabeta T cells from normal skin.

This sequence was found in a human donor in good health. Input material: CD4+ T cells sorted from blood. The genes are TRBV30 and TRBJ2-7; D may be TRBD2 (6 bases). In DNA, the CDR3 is TGTGCCTGGAGTGTAGGCGGGATTTTCACCGAGCAGTACTTC. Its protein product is CAWSVGGIFTEQYF.